This T cell receptor beta chain originates from a study of T cell responses to AZD1222 COVID-19 vaccine (dated by TCRdb to 2020 to 2022). About the investigation overall: Because spike-specific TCR depth and breadth did not differ between the two schedules, AZD1222 recipients who got a second dose at roughly 4 weeks were pooled with those who got a second dose at roughly 12 weeks. Enrollment into the trials was organized by age into subgroups of 18-55, 56-69 and 70-plus years, and those subgroups contained roughly 140, 27 and 60 TCR-sequenced participants, respectively. TCR sequencing was performed for 230 to 250 trial participants, of whom around 210 were given two doses of AZD1222 and some 26 were given two doses of MenACWY control vaccine. Findings and caveats that apply to the study as a whole: Only five to seven AZD1222 recipients were SARS-CoV-2 seropositive at baseline, limiting conclusions about previously exposed vaccinees. The 56-69-year group was small, and its depth increase did not reach significance, likely because of low power. Reportedly, almost half of the unique spike-specific TCRs recognized epitopes lying outside the regions that are mutated in the B.1.351 and B.1.1.7 variants. Because no day 14 peak-response samples were available, the repertoires could be characterized only after the peak T cell response. Participants were mostly white British and included more females than males, and it was suggested by the authors that clonal diversity may have been underestimated. A significant rise in spike-specific TCR breadth and depth was observed after two AZD1222 doses relative to day 0 and relative to MenACWY recipients. The vaccine-associated CD4 TCRs covered the entire spike protein, and the dominant responses fell in regions 160-218 and 743-854.

Notes on this clone: What antigen it recognizes has not been identified. No quality values exist for individual bases; no much larger clone is one base distant.

The CDR3 regions of human TCRbeta chains were subjected to immunosequencing. The published analysis was carried out like this. Repertoire TCRs were matched against a reference library of SARS-CoV-2-specific TCRs generated with the MIRA antigen-specificity platform. Breadth meant the fraction of unique TCRs that were SARS-CoV-2-associated, whereas depth meant the fraction of total T cells that were SARS-CoV-2-associated. Each spike-specific TCR was assigned to its reactive spike region and to a CD4 or CD8 class using the MIRA data. Log10-transformed breadth and depth values were compared by one-way ANOVA with Sidak's multiple comparisons tests. What TCRdb holds here is the immuneACCESS table cut down to in-frame rearrangements. Part of the clones is not present; checked against another copy, under half of the missing clones reflect an unresolved V gene, and the others are unexplained. The DNA gave D and trimming, while V, J and clone size come from that table. A total of about 160,000 clones appear in this sample, about 89% of them only once. Together, the top ten hold about 1.9% of the sample.

CDR1 SEHNR and CDR2 FQNEAQ are derived from the germline V gene (reference sequence). The CDR3, cysteine through phenylalanine, is 14 amino acids long. Only the CDR3 region is kept as DNA, spanning 42 bases read in frame from base 1. V and J lose 2 bases and 2 bases, and a span of 9 bases separates them. The sample's time point label, in plain terms: baseline before first vaccination. Samples from vaccinated people were obtained from the UK trials COV001 and COV002, which included a single-blind randomized controlled phase 2/3 trial of AZD1222 (ChAdOx1 nCoV-19) in healthy adults. For TCRbeta chain sequencing, PBMC samples from trial participants were taken at day 0 and at day 28 after the second dose.

This clonotype was obtained from an adult in good health. This chain is built from TRBV7-9 and TRBJ1-1; the D gene cannot be resolved reliably. The input for sequencing was peripheral blood, taken on day 0 of AZD1222 vaccination. The CDR3 is CASSLQNLNTEAFF. The DNA is as follows: TGTGCCAGCAGCTTACAGAATCTTAACACTGAAGCTTTCTTT.